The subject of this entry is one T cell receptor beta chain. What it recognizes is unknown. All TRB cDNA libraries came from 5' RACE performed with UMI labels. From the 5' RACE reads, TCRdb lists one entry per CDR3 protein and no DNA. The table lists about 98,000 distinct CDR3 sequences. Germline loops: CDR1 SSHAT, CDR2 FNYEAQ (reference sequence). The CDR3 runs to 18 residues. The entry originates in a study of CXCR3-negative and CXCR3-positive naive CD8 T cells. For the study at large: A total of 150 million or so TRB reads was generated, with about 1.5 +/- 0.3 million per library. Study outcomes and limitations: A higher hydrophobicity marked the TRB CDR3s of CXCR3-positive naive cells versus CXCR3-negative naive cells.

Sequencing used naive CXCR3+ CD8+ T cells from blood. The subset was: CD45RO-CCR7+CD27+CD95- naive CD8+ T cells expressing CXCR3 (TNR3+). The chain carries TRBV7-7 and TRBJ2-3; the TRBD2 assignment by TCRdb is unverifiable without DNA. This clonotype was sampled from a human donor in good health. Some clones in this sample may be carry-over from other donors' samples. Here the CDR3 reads CASSPGLAGGWVGDTQYF.